The 8 T cell receptor beta chains below all came from one sample that was sequenced in a study of shared clonotypes between healthy human individuals (TCRdb year 2020). Library preparation employed the immunoSEQ multiplex PCR assay. TCRdb stores this immuneACCESS table with in-frame sequences only. Part of the clones is absent; in the studies checked, under half of the shortfall reflects unresolved V genes, and no reason is known for the rest. This sample has over a million clones in its table, and 78% of those were observed once. Of the sample, under 0.8% is held by the ten largest clones. Sequencing used memory CD4+ T cells from PBMCs. This specimen's cell subset or site label, per the study, means: CD45RA-negative fraction. Every receptor here comes from a man in his late teens or twenties in good health. Some clones in this sample may be carry-over from other donors' samples.

This clone was seen ten or more times. V is TRBV27 and J is TRBJ2-3; D might be TRBD2 (6 bases). The CDR3 runs to 11 residues. The germline CDR1 and CDR2 sequences are MNHEY and SMNVEV (reference sequence). V lost 11 bases and J 9 bases, leaving 15 bases between the germline ends. The CDR3 loop is CASGPRGTQYF. As DNA, the CDR3 is TGTGCCTCGGGGCCGCGGGGCACGCAGTATTTT.

The chain couples TRBV15 to TRBJ2-6, with D possibly being TRBD1 (5 bases). The ends were cut back, 4 bases at V and 2 bases at J, with 12 bases in the middle. Germline V gene data show CDR1 as LNHNV and CDR2 as YYDKDF (reference sequence). This CDR3 has 16 residues. CDR3 region: CATSKNRPTGANVLTF. The CDR3, as DNA: TGTGCCACCAGCAAAAACAGGCCAACTGGGGCCAACGTCCTGACTTTC.

V is TRBV28 and J is TRBJ2-2; D assignment may be TRBD1 or TRBD2 (5 bases each). This CDR3 is 14 amino acids long. Trimming took 2 bases from V and 6 from J, leaving 10 bases between them. The germline V gene has CDR1 MDHEN and CDR2 SYDVKM. CDR3 amino acids: CASSLQGPAGELFF. CDR3 sequence (DNA): TGTGCCAGCAGTTTACAGGGACCGGCCGGGGAGCTGTTTTTT.

There are many counts of this clone. Other DNA sequences within the sample encode an identical CDR3. The chain recombines TRBV30 with TRBJ2-7, with 7 nucleotides matching TRBD2. The trim removed 2 bases at V and 7 bases at J, leaving 2 bases unmatched. CDR1 is GTSNPN, CDR2 SVGIG, per germline (reference sequence). CDR3 size: 11 residues. The CDR3: CAWSWGGEQYF. Here the CDR3 DNA reads TGTGCCTGGAGTTGGGGGGGAGAGCAGTACTTC. Variable domain in full (rest from reference TRBV30 and TRBJ2-7): SQTIHQWPATLVQPVGSPLSLECTVEGTSNPNLYWYRQAAGRGLQLLFYSVGIGQISSEVPQNLSASRPQDRQFILSSKKLLLSDSGFYLCAWSWGGEQYFGPGTRLTVT.

The chain links TRBV28 to TRBJ2-5; no clear D. The tail of the sequence fits TRBJ2-7 better, so the J call may be wrong. CDR1 and CDR2 (germline): MDHEN, SYDVKM. The CDR3 extends over 13 amino acids. DNA of the CDR3: TGTGCCAGCAACAGTGGTAATCCTCGCGAGCAGTACTTC. Its translation: CASNSGNPREQYF.

This clone was counted a few times. V is TRBV6-6 and J is TRBJ1-3; possibly TRBD1 for D (6 bases). V was shortened by 7 bases and J by 0 bases, with 13 bases between the two germline ends. The CDR3 loop spans 15 amino acids. The germline CDR1 and CDR2 sequences are MNHNY and SVGAGI (reference sequence). The CDR3: CASKGGLLSGNTIYF. In DNA, the CDR3 is TGTGCCAGCAAGGGGGGGCTTCTCTCTGGAAACACCATATATTTT.

In regard to this clone: Additional DNA sequences in this sample encode the identical CDR3. The chain couples TRBV6-1 to TRBJ2-5, with TRBD1 identical over 8 bases. CDR1 and CDR2 (germline): MNHNS, SASEGT. This CDR3 has 14 residues. With 1 base clipped from V and 5 bases from J, the junction kept 3 bases outside the gene matches. CDR3 sequence: CASSEGGQGETQYF. As DNA, the CDR3 is TGTGCCAGCAGTGAAGGCGGACAGGGTGAGACCCAGTACTTC.

Comment on this clone: This CDR3 is also generated by other DNA sequences in the sample. V usage is TRBV7-2 and J usage is TRBJ1-5; D not resolved. Trimming removed 1 base from V and 1 base from J, with 5 bases in between. Per the germline V gene, CDR1 is SGHTA and CDR2 is FQGNSA. This CDR3 contains 14 residues. The CDR3 spells CASSLDGSNQPQHF. CDR3 nucleotide sequence: TGTGCCAGCAGCTTAGATGGAAGCAATCAGCCCCAGCATTTT.